This T cell receptor (beta chain) was sequenced during a study of T cells after yellow fever vaccination. Across the study: Fractions low in cell number were prepared with SMART-Seq v4 Ultra Low Input.

This clonotype was recorded many times. Its antigen remains unidentified. Conversion of TCR transcripts into cDNA relied on 5'RACE template switching, which added a universal primer site and UMIs. TCRdb ran MiXCR on the 5' RACE reads and lists one entry per CDR3 protein. The data contain around 230,000 distinct CDR3 sequences, roughly 6.8% of them singletons. Study findings and constraints: Reappearance after the booster was observed for most primary-vaccination clones (about 95% CD4, roughly 90% CD8). Contaminating bulk clonotypes could be abundant in FACS-sorted repertoires.

This TCR came from a man aged 25 to 40 who received the YFV17D yellow fever vaccine. The input for sequencing was CD4+ T cells sorted from PBMCs, taken on the day of the yellow fever booster vaccination.

The CDR3 reads CASSLTAQETQYF. The DNA of the CDR3 is TGCGCCAGCAGCTTGACAGCCCAAGAGACCCAGTACTTC. The genes are TRBV5-1 and TRBJ2-5; D unclear. Germline CDR1 SGHRS, CDR2 YFSETQ. The CDR3 is made up of 13 amino acids. With 1 base removed from V and 1 base from J, the gap between germline ends came to 5 bases.